The table lists the clone carrying this TCR beta chain with a count of one. Seattle researchers signed up patients amid active infection and tracked them longitudinally. Data came from immunoSEQ multiplex PCR; TCRdb stores just in-frame clones and leaves some out. This table holds under 250,000 clones, 86% found once. This entry belongs to a study of blood T cell repertoires in COVID-19. Background on the study: Samples representing acute and convalescent COVID-19 were sourced from the United States, Italy and Spain.

The CDR3 extends over 13 amino acids. The germline CDR1 and CDR2 sequences are MDHEN and SYDVKM. V was pared by 8 bases and J by 0 bases, with 8 bases between. Source material: peripheral blood. The chain joins TRBV28 to TRBJ1-5; the D is unclear. The sequence was obtained from a man aged 50-60 years with COVID-19, enrolled during active disease. CDR3 loop: CASFQYSNQPQHF. The CDR3 bases are TGTGCCAGCTTTCAGTATAGCAATCAGCCCCAGCATTTT.